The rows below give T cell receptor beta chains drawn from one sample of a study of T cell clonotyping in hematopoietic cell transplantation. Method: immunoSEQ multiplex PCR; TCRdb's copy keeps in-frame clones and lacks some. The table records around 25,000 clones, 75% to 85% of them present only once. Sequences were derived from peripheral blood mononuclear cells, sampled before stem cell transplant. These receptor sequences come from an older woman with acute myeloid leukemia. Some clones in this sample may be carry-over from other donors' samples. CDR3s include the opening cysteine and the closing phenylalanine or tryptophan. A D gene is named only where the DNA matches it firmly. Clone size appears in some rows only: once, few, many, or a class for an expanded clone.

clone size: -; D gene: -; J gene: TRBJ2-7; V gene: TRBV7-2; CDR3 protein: CASSLSDYEQYF; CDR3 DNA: TGTGCCAGCAGCTTATCCGACTACGAGCAGTACTTC
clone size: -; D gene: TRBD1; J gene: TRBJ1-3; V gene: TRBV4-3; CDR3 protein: CASSQDPGTGGGNTIYF; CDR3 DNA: TGCGCCAGCAGCCAAGACCCAGGGACAGGGGGTGGAAACACCATATATTTT
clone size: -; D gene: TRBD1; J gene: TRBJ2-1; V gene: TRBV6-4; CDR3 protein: CASSPGTAYNEQFF; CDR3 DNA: TGTGCCAGCAGCCCCGGGACAGCCTACAATGAGCAGTTCTTC
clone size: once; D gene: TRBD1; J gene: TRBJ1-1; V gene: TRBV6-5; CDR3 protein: CASSFGQVNTEAFF; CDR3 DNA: TGTGCCAGCAGTTTTGGACAGGTCAACACTGAAGCTTTCTTT
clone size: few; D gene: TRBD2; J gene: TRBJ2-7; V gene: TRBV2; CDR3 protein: CANQRLAGGTPEQYF; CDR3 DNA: TGTGCCAACCAACGACTAGCGGGAGGTACTCCCGAGCAGTACTTC
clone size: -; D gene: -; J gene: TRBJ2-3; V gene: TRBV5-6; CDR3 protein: CASSLGGASTDTQYF; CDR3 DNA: TGTGCCAGCAGCTTGGGAGGGGCTAGCACAGATACGCAGTATTTT
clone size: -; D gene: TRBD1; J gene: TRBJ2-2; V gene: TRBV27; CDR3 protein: CASSHTGVAGELFF; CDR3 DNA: TGTGCCAGCAGTCATACAGGGGTGGCCGGGGAGCTGTTTTTT
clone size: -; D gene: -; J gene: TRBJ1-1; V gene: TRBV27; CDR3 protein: CASSLGGPKMNTEAFF; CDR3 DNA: TGTGCCAGCAGTTTAGGGGGGCCGAAAATGAACACTGAAGCTTTCTTT
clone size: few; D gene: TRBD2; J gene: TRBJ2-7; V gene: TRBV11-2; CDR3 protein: CASSLGVGRAGEQYF; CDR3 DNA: TGTGCCAGCAGCTTAGGTGTAGGGAGGGCCGGCGAGCAGTACTTC
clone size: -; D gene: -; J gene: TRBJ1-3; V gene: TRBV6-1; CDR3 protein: CASSVGRGLSGNTIYF; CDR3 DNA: TGTGCCAGCAGTGTCGGCAGAGGCTTATCTGGAAACACCATATATTTT
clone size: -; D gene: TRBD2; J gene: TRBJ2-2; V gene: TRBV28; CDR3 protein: CASSSGIAGGRTGELFF; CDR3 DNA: TGTGCCAGCAGTTCCGGAATAGCGGGGGGGCGGACCGGGGAGCTGTTTTTT
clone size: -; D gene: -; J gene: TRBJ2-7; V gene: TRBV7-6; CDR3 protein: CASSLSGAYEQYF; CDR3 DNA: TGTGCCAGCAGCTTATCCGGGGCCTACGAGCAGTACTTC
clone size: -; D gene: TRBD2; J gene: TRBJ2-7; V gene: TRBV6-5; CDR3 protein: CASSYGLAGFSYEQYF; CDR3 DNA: TGTGCCAGCAGTTACGGGCTAGCGGGTTTCTCCTACGAGCAGTACTTC
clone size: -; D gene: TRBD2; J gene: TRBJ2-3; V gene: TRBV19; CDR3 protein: CASSLAGGPDTQYF; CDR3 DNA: TGTGCCAGTAGCCTAGCGGGAGGGCCAGATACGCAGTATTTT
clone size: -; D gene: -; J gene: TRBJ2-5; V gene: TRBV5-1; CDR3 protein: CASSHGETQYF; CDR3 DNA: TGCGCCAGCAGCCACGGGGAGACCCAGTACTTC
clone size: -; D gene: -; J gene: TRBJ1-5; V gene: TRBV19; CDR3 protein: CASSTGAYSNQPQHF; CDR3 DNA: TGTGCCAGTAGTACGGGAGCCTATAGCAATCAGCCCCAGCATTTT
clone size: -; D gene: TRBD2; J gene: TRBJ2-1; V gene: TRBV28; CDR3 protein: CASRSTTSGTFIGQFF; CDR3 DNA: TGTGCCAGCAGATCAACGACTAGCGGGACCTTTATAGGGCAGTTCTTC
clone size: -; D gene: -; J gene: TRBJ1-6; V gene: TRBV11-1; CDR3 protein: CASSKRGAGANSPLHF; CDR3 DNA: TGTGCCAGCAGCAAAAGAGGGGCAGGAGCAAATTCACCCCTCCACTTT
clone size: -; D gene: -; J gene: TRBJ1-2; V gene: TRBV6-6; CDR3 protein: CASSSSQITNYGYTF; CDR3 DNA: TGTGCCAGCAGTTCGTCACAGATCACAAACTATGGCTACACCTTC
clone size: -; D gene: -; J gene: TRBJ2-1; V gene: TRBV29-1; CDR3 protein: CSALAQEQFF; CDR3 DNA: TGCAGCGCACTAGCACAAGAGCAGTTCTTC
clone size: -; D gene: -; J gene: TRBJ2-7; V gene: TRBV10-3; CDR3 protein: CAISDSSSSYEQYF; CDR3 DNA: TGTGCCATCAGTGACAGCTCGAGCTCCTACGAGCAGTACTTC
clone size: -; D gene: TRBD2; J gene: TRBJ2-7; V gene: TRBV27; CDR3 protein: CASSYPGGEQYF; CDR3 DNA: TGTGCCAGCAGTTATCCGGGAGGGGAGCAGTACTTC
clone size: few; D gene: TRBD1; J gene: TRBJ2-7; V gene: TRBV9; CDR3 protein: CASSVLPGQGAYEQYF; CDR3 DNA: TGTGCCAGCAGCGTCTTACCGGGACAGGGTGCCTACGAGCAGTACTTC
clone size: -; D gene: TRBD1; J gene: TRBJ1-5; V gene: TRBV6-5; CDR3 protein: CASRNRGDQPQHF; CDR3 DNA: TGTGCCAGCAGAAACAGGGGGGATCAGCCCCAGCATTTT
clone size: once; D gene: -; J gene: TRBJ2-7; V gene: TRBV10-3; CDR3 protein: CAISERGQGGSYEQYF; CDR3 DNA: TGTGCCATCAGTGAAAGAGGGCAGGGGGGATCCTACGAGCAGTACTTC
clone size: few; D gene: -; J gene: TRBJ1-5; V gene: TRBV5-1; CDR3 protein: CASSVDHLNQPQHF; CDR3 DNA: TGCGCCAGCAGCGTGGACCATCTGAATCAGCCCCAGCATTTT
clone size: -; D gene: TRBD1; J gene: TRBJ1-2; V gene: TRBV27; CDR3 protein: CASSRSGQGAGYTF; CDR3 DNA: TGTGCCAGCAGTCGCTCCGGACAGGGTGCTGGCTACACCTTC
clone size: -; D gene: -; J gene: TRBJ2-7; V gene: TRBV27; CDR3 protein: CASSFIADLYEQYF; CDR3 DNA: TGTGCCAGCAGTTTCATAGCGGACCTCTACGAGCAGTACTTC
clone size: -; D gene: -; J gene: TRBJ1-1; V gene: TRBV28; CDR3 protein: CASRRDGNTEAFF; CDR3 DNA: TGTGCCAGCAGAAGGGACGGAAACACTGAAGCTTTCTTT
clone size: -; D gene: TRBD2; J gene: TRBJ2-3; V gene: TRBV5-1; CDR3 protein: CASSFLDTASGRWRGTDTQYF; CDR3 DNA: TGCGCCAGCAGCTTCTTGGATACGGCTAGCGGGAGATGGAGGGGCACAGATACGCAGTATTTT
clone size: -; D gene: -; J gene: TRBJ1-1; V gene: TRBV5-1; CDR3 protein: CATKTAENTEAFF; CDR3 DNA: TGCGCCACTAAGACAGCCGAGAACACTGAAGCTTTCTTT
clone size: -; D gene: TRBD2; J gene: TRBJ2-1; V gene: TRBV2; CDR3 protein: CASSEPLAGVLQFF; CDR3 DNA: TGTGCCAGCAGTGAACCACTAGCGGGGGTGTTACAGTTCTTC
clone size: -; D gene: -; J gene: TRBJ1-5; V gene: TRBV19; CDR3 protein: CASRASYSNQPQHF; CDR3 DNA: TGTGCCAGCCGGGCATCCTATAGCAATCAGCCCCAGCATTTT
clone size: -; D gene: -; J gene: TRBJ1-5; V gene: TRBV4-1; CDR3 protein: CASSQAFSNQPQHF; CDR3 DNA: TGCGCCAGCAGCCAAGCTTTTAGCAATCAGCCCCAGCATTTT
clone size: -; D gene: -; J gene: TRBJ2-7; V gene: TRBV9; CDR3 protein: CASSVALGYEQYF; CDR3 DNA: TGTGCCAGCAGCGTAGCTTTGGGTTACGAGCAGTACTTC
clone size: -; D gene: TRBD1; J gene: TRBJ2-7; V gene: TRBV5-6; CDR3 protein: CASSRYGQGSYEQYF; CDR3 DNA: TGTGCCAGCAGCCGTTACGGACAGGGAAGCTACGAGCAGTACTTC